This T cell receptor beta chain is from a study of T cell responses to AZD1222 COVID-19 vaccine. Findings and caveats of the study: Donors, mostly white British, included more females; clonal diversity was possibly underestimated. Baseline serostatus was positive in only six AZD1222 recipients. Nearly half of spike-specific TCRs reportedly target variant regions that are unmutated in the B.1.351 and B.1.1.7 variants.

Details on this clone: The antigen remains undetermined.

CDR1 and CDR2 from the germline V gene are MNHNY and SVGAGI (reference sequence). The CDR3 loop spans 14 amino acids. V lost 5 bases and J lost 3; bases outside the gene matches: 6. The table came from immunoSEQ multiplex PCR; TCRdb's copy has only in-frame clones and leaves some out. Altogether about 200,000 clones are present, less than 95% being singletons, with the ten largest covering approximately 1.5%. The rearrangement joins TRBV6-6 to TRBJ2-7, with 8 bases that match TRBD1. The sequence was obtained from an adult who received the MenACWY meningococcal vaccine as a control. The input for sequencing was peripheral blood, taken 28 days after the second dose of the MenACWY control vaccine. For the CDR3, the DNA is TGTGCCAGCAGTCCCGGGACAGGCAACTACGAGCAGTACTTC. It is translated as CASSPGTGNYEQYF.